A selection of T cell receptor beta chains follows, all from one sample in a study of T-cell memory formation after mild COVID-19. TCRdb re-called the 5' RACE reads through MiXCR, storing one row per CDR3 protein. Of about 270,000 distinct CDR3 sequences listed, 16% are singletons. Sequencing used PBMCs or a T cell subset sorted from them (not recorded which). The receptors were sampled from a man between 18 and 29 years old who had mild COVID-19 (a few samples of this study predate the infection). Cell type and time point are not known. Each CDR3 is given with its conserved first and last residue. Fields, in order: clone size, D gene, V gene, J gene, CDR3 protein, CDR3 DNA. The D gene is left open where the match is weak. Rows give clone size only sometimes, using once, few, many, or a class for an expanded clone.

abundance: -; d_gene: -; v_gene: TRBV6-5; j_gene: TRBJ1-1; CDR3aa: CASSTWGTEAFF; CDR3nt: TGTGCCAGCAGCACTTGGGGAACTGAAGCTTTCTTT
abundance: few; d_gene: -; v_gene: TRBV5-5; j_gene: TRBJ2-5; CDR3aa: CASSLSSVGTQYF; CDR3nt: TGTGCCAGCAGCTTGAGTTCTGTTGGGACCCAGTACTTC
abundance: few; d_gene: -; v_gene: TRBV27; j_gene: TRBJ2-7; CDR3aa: CASTIQPGNEQYF; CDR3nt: TGTGCCAGCACTATACAGCCGGGCAACGAGCAGTACTTC
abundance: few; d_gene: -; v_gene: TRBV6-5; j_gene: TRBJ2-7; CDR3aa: CASSYSTRPSSYEQYF; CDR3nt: TGTGCCAGCAGTTACTCGACACGTCCTAGCTCCTACGAGCAGTACTTC
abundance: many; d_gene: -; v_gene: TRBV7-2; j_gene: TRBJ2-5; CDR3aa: CASSFSDQETQYF; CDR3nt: TGTGCCAGCAGTTTCTCAGACCAAGAGACCCAGTACTTC
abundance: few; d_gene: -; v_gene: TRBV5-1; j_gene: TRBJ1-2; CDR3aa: CASSLQTNYGYTF; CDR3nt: TGCGCCAGCAGCTTGCAGACTAACTATGGCTACACCTTC
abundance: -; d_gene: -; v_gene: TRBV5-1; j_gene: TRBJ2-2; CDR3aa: CASSWKDGTGELFF; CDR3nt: TGCGCCAGCAGCTGGAAGGACGGCACCGGGGAGCTGTTTTTT
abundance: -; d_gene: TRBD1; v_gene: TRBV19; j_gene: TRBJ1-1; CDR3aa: CASSSTGDRGVAFF; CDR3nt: TGTGCCAGTAGTAGTACAGGGGATCGGGGCGTAGCTTTCTTT
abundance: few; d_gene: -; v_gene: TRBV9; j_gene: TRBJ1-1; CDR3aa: CASSPRAVTEAFF; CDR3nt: TGTGCCAGCAGCCCCAGGGCAGTCACTGAAGCTTTCTTT
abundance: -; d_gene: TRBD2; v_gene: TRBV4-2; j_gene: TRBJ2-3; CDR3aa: CASSQENSGGAPIFTDTQYF; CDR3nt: TGTGCCAGCAGCCAAGAAAATAGCGGGGGGGCACCCATATTCACAGATACGCAGTATTTT
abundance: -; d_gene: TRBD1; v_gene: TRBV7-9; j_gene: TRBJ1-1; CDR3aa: CASSLGTGGAFF; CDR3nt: TGTGCCAGCAGCTTAGGGACAGGGGGAGCTTTCTTT
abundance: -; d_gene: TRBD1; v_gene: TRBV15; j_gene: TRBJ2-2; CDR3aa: CATSGDRAFGELFF; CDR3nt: TGTGCCACCAGCGGGGACAGGGCTTTTGGGGAGCTGTTTTTT
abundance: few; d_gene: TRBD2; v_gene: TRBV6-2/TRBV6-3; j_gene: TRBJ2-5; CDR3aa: CASTYFGLAGEKYF; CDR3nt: TGTGCCAGCACCTACTTCGGACTAGCGGGGGAAAAGTACTTC
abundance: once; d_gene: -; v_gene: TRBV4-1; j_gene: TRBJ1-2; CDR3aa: CASSQGTPPNYGYTF; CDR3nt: TGCGCCAGCAGCCAGGGGACACCTCCTAACTATGGCTACACCTTC
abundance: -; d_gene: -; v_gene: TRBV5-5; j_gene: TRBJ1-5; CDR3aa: CASSPGQISNQPQHF; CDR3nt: TGTGCCAGCAGCCCCGGACAGATCAGCAATCAGCCCCAGCATTTT
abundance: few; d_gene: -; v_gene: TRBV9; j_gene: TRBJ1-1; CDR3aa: CASSVPRRRDNTEAFF; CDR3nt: TGTGCCAGCAGCGTCCCACGACGGAGGGATAACACTGAAGCTTTCTTT
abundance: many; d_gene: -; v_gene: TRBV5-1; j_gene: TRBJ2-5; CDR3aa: CASSEIWETQYF; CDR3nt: TGCGCCAGCAGCGAAATTTGGGAGACCCAGTACTTC
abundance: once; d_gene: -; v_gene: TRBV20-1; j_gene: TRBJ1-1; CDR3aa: CSARLQGITTEAFF; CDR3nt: TGCAGTGCTAGGCTTCAGGGGATTACCACTGAAGCTTTCTTT
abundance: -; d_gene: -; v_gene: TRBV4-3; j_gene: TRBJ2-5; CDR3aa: CASSQRRGQSQETQYF; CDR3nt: TGCGCCAGCAGCCAAAGAAGAGGACAGTCCCAAGAGACCCAGTACTTC
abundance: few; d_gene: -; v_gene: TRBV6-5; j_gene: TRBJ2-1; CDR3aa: CASSYLPPTQLYNEQFF; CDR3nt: TGTGCCAGCAGTTACCTGCCACCGACACAGCTCTACAATGAGCAGTTCTTC
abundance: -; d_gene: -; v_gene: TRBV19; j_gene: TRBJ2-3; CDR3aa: CASSIATNTDTQYF; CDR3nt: TGTGCCAGTAGTATTGCTACCAACACAGATACGCAGTATTTT
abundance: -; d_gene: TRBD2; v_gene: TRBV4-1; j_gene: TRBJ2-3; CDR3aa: CASSQRRALAGYTQYF; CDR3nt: TGCGCCAGCAGCCAAAGGCGGGCACTAGCGGGTTATACGCAGTATTTT
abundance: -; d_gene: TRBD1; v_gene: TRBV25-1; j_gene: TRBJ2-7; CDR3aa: CASSELGDRGLFYEQYF; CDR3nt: TGTGCCAGCAGTGAATTAGGGGACAGGGGGCTCTTCTACGAGCAGTACTTC
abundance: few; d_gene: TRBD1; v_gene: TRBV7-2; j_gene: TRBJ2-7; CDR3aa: CASSLRQGVYEQYF; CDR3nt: TGTGCCAGCAGCCTCCGACAGGGGGTCTACGAGCAGTACTTC
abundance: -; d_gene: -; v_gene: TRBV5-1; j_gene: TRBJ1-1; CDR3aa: CASSYQDQSEAFF; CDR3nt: TGCGCCAGCAGCTACCAGGATCAATCTGAAGCTTTCTTT
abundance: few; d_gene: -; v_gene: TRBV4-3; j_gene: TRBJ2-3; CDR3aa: CASSPRGPSPSDTQYF; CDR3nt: TGCGCCAGCAGCCCACGGGGCCCGTCTCCCTCAGATACGCAGTATTTT
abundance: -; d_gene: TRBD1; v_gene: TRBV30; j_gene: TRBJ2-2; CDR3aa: CAWSVRWYRGSAGELFF; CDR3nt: TGTGCCTGGAGTGTAAGGTGGTACAGGGGATCGGCCGGGGAGCTGTTTTTT
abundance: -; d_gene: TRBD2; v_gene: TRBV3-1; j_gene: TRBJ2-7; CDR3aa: CASSRRTSGDSYEQYF; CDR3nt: TGTGCCAGCAGCAGACGGACTAGCGGTGACTCCTACGAGCAGTACTTC
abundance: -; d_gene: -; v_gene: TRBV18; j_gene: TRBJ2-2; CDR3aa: CASSPRGEAGELFF; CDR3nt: TGTGCCAGCTCACCACGCGGGGAGGCCGGGGAGCTGTTTTTT
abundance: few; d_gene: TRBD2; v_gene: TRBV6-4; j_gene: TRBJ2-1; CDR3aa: CASSDSPGGIYEQFF; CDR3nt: TGTGCCAGCAGTGACTCCCCGGGGGGTATCTATGAGCAGTTCTTC
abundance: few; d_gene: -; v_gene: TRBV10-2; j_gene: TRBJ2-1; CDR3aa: CASFGGAGGEQFF; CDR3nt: TGCGCCAGCTTTGGCGGGGCCGGGGGTGAGCAGTTCTTC
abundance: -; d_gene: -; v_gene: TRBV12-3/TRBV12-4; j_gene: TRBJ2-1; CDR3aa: CASANLDEQFF; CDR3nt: TGTGCCAGCGCAAATCTCGATGAGCAGTTCTTC
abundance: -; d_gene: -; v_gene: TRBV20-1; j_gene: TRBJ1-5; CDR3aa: CRVRGRDQPQHF; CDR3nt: TGCAGAGTAAGGGGGAGAGATCAGCCCCAGCATTTT
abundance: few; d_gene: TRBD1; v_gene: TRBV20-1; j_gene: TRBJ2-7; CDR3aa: CSASGQGYEQYF; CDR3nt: TGCAGTGCTTCGGGACAGGGCTACGAGCAGTACTTC
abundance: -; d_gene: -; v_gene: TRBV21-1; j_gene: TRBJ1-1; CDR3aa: CASSRDRVEAFF; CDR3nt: TGTGCCAGCAGCCGGGACAGGGTTGAAGCTTTCTTT
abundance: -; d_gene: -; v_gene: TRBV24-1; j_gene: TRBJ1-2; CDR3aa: CATSDSDYGYTF; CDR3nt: TGTGCCACCAGTGACTCAGACTATGGCTACACCTTC
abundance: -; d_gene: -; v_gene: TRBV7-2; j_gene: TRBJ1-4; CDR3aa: CASSLRRVNEKLFF; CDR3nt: TGTGCCAGCAGCTTGAGAAGGGTCAATGAAAAACTGTTTTTT
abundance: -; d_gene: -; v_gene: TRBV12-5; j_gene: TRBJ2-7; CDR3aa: CASVRGSEQYF; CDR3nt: TGTGCTAGTGTAAGGGGATCCGAGCAGTACTTC
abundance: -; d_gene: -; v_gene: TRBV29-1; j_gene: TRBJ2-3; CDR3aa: CSVVGTGTDTQYF; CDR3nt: TGCAGCGTTGTTGGGACCGGCACAGATACGCAGTATTTT
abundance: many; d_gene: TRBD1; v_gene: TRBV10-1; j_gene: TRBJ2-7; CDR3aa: CASSESGQGGEQYF; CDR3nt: TGCGCCAGCAGTGAGTCGGGACAGGGAGGCGAGCAGTACTTC
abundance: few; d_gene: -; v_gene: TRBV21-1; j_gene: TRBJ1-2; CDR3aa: CASSKAWTRGYTF; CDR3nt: TGTGCCAGCAGCAAAGCATGGACACGGGGCTACACCTTC
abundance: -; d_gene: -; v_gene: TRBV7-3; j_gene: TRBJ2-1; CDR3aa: CASSPWAGVEQFF; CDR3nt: TGTGCCAGCAGCCCCTGGGCCGGGGTTGAGCAGTTCTTC
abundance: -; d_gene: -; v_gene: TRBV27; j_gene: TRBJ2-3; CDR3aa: CASSTKWETDTQYF; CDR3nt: TGTGCCAGCAGTACAAAATGGGAAACAGATACGCAGTATTTT
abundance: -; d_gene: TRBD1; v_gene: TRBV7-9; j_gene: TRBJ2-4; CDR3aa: CASSVPGQENIQYF; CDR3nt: TGTGCCAGCAGCGTACCGGGACAGGAAAACATTCAGTACTTC
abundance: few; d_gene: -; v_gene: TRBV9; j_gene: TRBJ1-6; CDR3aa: CASSALLYNSPLHF; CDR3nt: TGTGCCAGCAGCGCACTCCTCTATAATTCACCCCTCCACTTT
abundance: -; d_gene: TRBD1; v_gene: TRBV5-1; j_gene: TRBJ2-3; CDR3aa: CASSVRTGSDTQYF; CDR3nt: TGCGCCAGCAGCGTGCGGACAGGGTCAGATACGCAGTATTTT
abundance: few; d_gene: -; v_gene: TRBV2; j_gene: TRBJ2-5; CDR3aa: CASTKKEDRPQYF; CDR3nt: TGTGCCAGCACTAAAAAGGAGGACCGGCCCCAGTACTTC
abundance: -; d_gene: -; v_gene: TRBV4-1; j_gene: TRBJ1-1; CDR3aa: CASSQNRDSDFTEAFF; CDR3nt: TGCGCCAGCAGCCAAAATAGAGATTCGGATTTCACTGAAGCTTTCTTT
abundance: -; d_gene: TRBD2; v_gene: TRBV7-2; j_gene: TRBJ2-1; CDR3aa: CASSPAGGDYNEQFF; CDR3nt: TGTGCCAGCAGCCCGGCGGGGGGGGACTACAATGAGCAGTTCTTC
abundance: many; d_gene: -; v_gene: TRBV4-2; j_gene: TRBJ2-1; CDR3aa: CASSQDTKFASSYNEQFF; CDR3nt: TGTGCCAGCAGCCAAGATACTAAGTTCGCCAGCTCCTACAATGAGCAGTTCTTC
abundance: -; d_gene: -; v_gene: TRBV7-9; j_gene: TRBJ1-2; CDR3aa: CASQQELDYGYTF; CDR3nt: TGTGCCAGCCAACAGGAACTTGACTATGGCTACACCTTC
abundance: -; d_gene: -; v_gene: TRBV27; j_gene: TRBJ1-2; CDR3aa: CASSQPGTHYGYTF; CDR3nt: TGTGCCAGCAGCCAACCCGGGACACACTATGGCTACACCTTC
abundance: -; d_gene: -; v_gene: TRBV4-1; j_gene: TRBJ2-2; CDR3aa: CASSYRDQNTGELFF; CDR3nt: TGCGCCAGCAGCTACCGGGACCAAAACACCGGGGAGCTGTTTTTT
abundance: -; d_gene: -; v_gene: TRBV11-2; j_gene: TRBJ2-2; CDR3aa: CASSFSSGELFF; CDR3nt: TGTGCCAGCAGCTTTTCGTCCGGGGAGCTGTTTTTT
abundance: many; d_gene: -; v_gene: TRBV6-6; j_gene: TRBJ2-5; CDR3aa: CASSYAGDPRGQETQYF; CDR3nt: TGTGCCAGCAGTTACGCGGGTGACCCCCGAGGCCAAGAGACCCAGTACTTC
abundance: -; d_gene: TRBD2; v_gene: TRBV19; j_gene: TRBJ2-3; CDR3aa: CASSIRTSGTDTQYF; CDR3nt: TGTGCCAGTAGTATTCGGACTAGCGGCACAGATACGCAGTATTTT
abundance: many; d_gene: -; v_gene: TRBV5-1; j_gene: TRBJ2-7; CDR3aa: CASSLAGLEPTYEQYF; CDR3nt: TGCGCCAGCAGCTTGGCGGGACTCGAACCTACCTACGAGCAGTACTTC
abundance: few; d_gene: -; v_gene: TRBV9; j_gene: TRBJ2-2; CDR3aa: CASSGNTGELFF; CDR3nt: TGTGCCAGCAGCGGAAACACCGGGGAGCTGTTTTTT
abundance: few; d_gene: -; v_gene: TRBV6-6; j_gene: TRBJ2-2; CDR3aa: CASSRHLNTGELFF; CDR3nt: TGTGCCAGCAGTCGCCACCTGAACACCGGGGAGCTGTTTTTT